The 32 T cell receptor beta chains reported below all come from one sample, sequenced in a study of blood T cell repertoires in COVID-19 (dated by TCRdb to about 2020). The library was built by means of the immunoSEQ multiplex PCR assay. This immuneACCESS table, as held by TCRdb, lists in-frame sequences with V and J called but not all clones. Of the missing ones, under half trace to an unresolved V gene in checked studies; the others have no known cause. This sample has under 300,000 clones in its table, and around 81% of those were observed once. Roughly 1.9% of the sample belongs to the ten largest clones. The sample taken for sequencing was peripheral blood. Receptor source: a man aged 25-45 years who had recovered from COVID-19.

The chain has TRBV24-1 and TRBJ1-1; 8 positions match TRBD1. The CDR3 spans 14 residues. J was trimmed by 4 bases and V by 12 bases; bases with no gene match: 12. Germline V gene data show CDR1 as KGHDR and CDR2 as SFDVKD. The CDR3 reads CAVQGAGLSTEAFF. The CDR3 nucleotides read TGTGCCGTTCAGGGGGCCGGTTTAAGCACTGAAGCTTTCTTT.

The J gene is TRBJ2-5, the V gene TRBV11-3, with a possible D match to TRBD1 (5 bases). V dropped 1 base and J dropped 2 bases, with 11 bases sitting between them. The CDR3 sequence is 15 residues long. Germline CDR1 reads SGHNT; CDR2 reads YENEEA. CDR3 in amino acids: CASSLGAGKQETQYF. The CDR3 region has the DNA TGTGCCAGCAGCTTAGGGGCAGGGAAACAAGAGACCCAGTACTTC.

This chain links TRBV3-1 (or the pseudogene TRBV3-2) with TRBJ2-1; 7 nucleotides align to TRBD2. Per germline, CDR1 LGHDT and CDR2 YNNKEL (reference sequence). There are 14 residues in the CDR3. Trimming at V came to 4 bases and at J to 0 bases, leaving 0 bases not matched to a gene. Here the CDR3 DNA reads TGTGCCAGCAGCCGCGGGAGCTCCTACAATGAGCAGTTCTTC. This encodes CASSRGSSYNEQFF.

This chain joins TRBV28 and TRBJ2-3; 7 bases line up with TRBD2. The trim removed 2 bases at V and 0 bases at J, leaving 2 bases unmatched. The germline CDR1 and CDR2 sequences are MDHEN and SYDVKM. The CDR3 consists of 15 residues. This CDR3 reads CASSLVRGSTDTQYF. The CDR3 nucleotides read TGTGCCAGCAGTTTAGTGCGGGGGAGCACAGATACGCAGTATTTT.

The CDR3 protein is CASSQDTSSYEQYV. DNA for the CDR3: TGTGCCAGCAGCCAAGATACTAGCTCCTACGAGCAGTACGTC. The chain joins TRBV4-2 to TRBJ2-7; a possible D gene is TRBD2 (5 bases). There are 14 residues in the CDR3. The germline CDR1 and CDR2 sequences are LGHNA and YNFKEQ. Trimming pared 0 bases from V and 0 bases from J, leaving 6 bases between.

The V call is TRBV15, the J call TRBJ2-1; the D is unclear. V was shortened by 0 bases and J by 6 bases, with 15 bases between the two germline ends. The germline V gene encodes CDR1 LNHNV and CDR2 YYDKDF (reference sequence). The CDR3 totals 16 residues. The CDR3 nucleotides are TGTGCCACCAGCAGAGATCCCGCCGGGTTGGGCAATGAGCAGTTCTTC. Its translation: CATSRDPAGLGNEQFF.

This sequence joins TRBV7-9 and TRBJ2-7, with 7 nucleotides matching TRBD1. V was pared by 1 base and J by 3 bases, with 3 bases of the junction left unmatched. Per germline, CDR1 SEHNR and CDR2 FQNEAQ (reference sequence). This CDR3 has 14 amino acids. The CDR3 sequence is CASSLGTGLYEQYV. DNA of the CDR3: TGTGCCAGCAGCTTAGGGACAGGCCTCTACGAGCAGTACGTC.

V and J are TRBV2 and TRBJ1-2; D gene ambiguous. CDR1 and CDR2 from the germline V gene are SNHLY and FYNNEI. Trimming cost V 8 bases and J 8 bases, with 18 bases left between them. The CDR3 is made up of 13 amino acids. The CDR3 sequence: CASHPGPRQGYTF. The CDR3 DNA reads TGTGCCAGCCATCCGGGTCCCCGGCAAGGCTACACCTTC.

CDR3: CASSLAQRAGLKFF. The CDR3, as DNA: TGTGCCAGCAGCTTAGCGCAACGTGCGGGGCTTAAGTTCTTC. The chain joins TRBV11-1 to TRBJ2-1, with a possible D match to TRBD2 (6 bases). The germline V gene encodes CDR1 SGHAT and CDR2 FQDESV (reference sequence). The length of the CDR3 is 14 residues. Trimming cost V 0 bases and J 14 bases, with 17 bases left between them.

V gene TRBV18 combines with J gene TRBJ2-2; weak D call: TRBD2 (8 bases). Trimming left V 5 bases short and J 5 bases short, with 24 bases between. Germline CDR1 KGHSH, CDR2 LQKENI. This CDR3 has 18 residues. The CDR3 bases are TGTGCCAGCTCAGTCGCAACAGGGGCCGAGCGGGGGACCGGGGAGCTGTTTTTT. This gives the protein CASSVATGAERGTGELFF.

V usage is TRBV7-2 and J usage is TRBJ1-2; no firm D call. The CDR3 totals 14 residues. Between the trimmed V and J ends, which lost 5 bases and 7 bases, there was a span of 17 bases. The germline gives CDR1 SGHTA, CDR2 FQGNSA. The CDR3 DNA reads TGTGCCAGCAGCCCTTCCACCTCATCCGGTGGCTACACCTTC. It specifies CASSPSTSSGGYTF.

The chain joins TRBV15 to TRBJ1-3; maybe TRBD1 (5 bases). V lost 6 bases and J lost 2, with 8 bases in between. The germline gives CDR1 LNHNV, CDR2 YYDKDF (reference sequence). CDR3 length: 13 residues. The CDR3 nucleotides are TGTGCCACCAGTGGGGCAGCTGGAAACACCATATATTTT. It is translated as CATSGAAGNTIYF.

This clone appeared a few times. V gene TRBV28 combines with J gene TRBJ1-5; the D is unclear. The V end lost 1 base, the J end lost 0 bases, and 7 bases lay between the germline ends. The CDR3 sequence is 15 residues long. Per germline, CDR1 MDHEN and CDR2 SYDVKM. In DNA form, the CDR3 reads TGTGCCAGCAGTTTATTGTCTTATAGCAATCAGCCCCAGCATTTT. Residues: CASSLLSYSNQPQHF.

The chain recombines TRBV7-8 with TRBJ1-5; 7 bases align to TRBD1. Germline lookup yields CDR1 SGHVS and CDR2 FQNEAQ. After removal of 1 base from V and 6 bases from J, the junction contained 9 bases not matched to a gene. The CDR3 runs to 16 residues. In nucleotides, the CDR3 is TGTGCCAGCAGCTTAGGACGCGACAGGGCCTTTCAGCCCCAGCATTTT. This codes for CASSLGRDRAFQPQHF.

The gene calls are TRBV4-1 and TRBJ2-2, with 8 bases fitting TRBD1. Germline CDR1 reads MGHRA; CDR2 reads YSYEKL. Losses at the gene ends were 8 bases for V and 0 bases for J; bases not matched to a gene: 14. The CDR3 contains 18 residues. CDR3 in DNA: TGCGCCAGCCGGCGACAGACAGGGGCGACCGCGAACACCGGGGAGCTGTTTTTT. Translating it yields CASRRQTGATANTGELFF.

The genes are TRBV4-2 and TRBJ2-7; no reliable D call. CDR1 LGHNA and CDR2 YNFKEQ come from the germline V gene. Trimming left V 4 bases short and J 3 bases short, with 4 bases between. This CDR3 region has 11 residues. The CDR3 spells CASSPYYEQYF. The CDR3 region has the DNA TGTGCCAGCAGCCCCTACTACGAGCAGTACTTC.

This chain links TRBV18 with TRBJ2-7, with D unresolved. V was trimmed by 1 base and J by 3 bases, leaving 10 bases between them. This CDR3 region has 14 residues. CDR1 KGHSH and CDR2 LQKENI come from the germline V gene. CDR3 sequence: CASSPRPTVYEQYV. The CDR3 DNA follows: TGTGCCAGCTCACCACGGCCAACAGTCTACGAGCAGTACGTC.

This clone appeared once. This chain connects TRBV11-2 to TRBJ2-3, with TRBD2 matching over 9 bases. V trimming: 5 bases; J trimming: 3 bases; junction bases outside the gene matches: 6. Per the germline V gene, CDR1 is SGHAT and CDR2 is FQNNGV. CDR3 size: 15 residues. DNA of the CDR3: TGTGCCAGCAGCCCGTGGACTAGCGCAACAGATACGCAGTATTTT. Its protein product is CASSPWTSATDTQYF.

The chain recombines TRBV9 with TRBJ2-1, with D maybe TRBD1 (5 bases). V was cut by 2 bases and J by 2 bases, with 8 bases left in between. CDR1 SGDLS and CDR2 YYNGEE come from the germline V gene. CDR3 length: 14 amino acids. The CDR3 DNA reads as TGTGCCAGCAGCGTGTCAGGGACCTACAATGAGCAGTTCTTC. Its translation: CASSVSGTYNEQFF.

The rearrangement joins TRBV20-1 to TRBJ1-2, with D unresolved. The CDR3 contains 11 residues. Deletions cut 3 bases from V and 3 bases from J, with 5 bases between. Germline CDR1 and CDR2: DFQATT and SNEGSKA (reference sequence). CDR3 region: CSASLDYGYTF. CDR3 nucleotides: TGCAGTGCTAGCCTTGACTATGGCTACACCTTC.

This chain uses TRBV7-3 with TRBJ2-1; 8 bases are a match to TRBD1. Germline V gene sequence: CDR1 SGHTA, CDR2 FQGTGA. There are 19 residues in the CDR3. J lost 7 bases, V lost 0 bases, and 17 bases had no gene match. CDR3 sequence (DNA): TGTGCCAGCAGCTTAACGGCTTTTTTTCCGGGACAGGCGGCGAATGAGCAGTTCTTC. It is translated as CASSLTAFFPGQAANEQFF.

This clone showed up just a few times. Its ends do not fully match the called genes, so a read error is possible. The chain joins TRBV3-1 (or the pseudogene TRBV3-2) to TRBJ1-2; no clear D gene. The CDR3 spans 13 residues. Per germline, CDR1 LGHDT and CDR2 YNNKEL (reference sequence). CDR3: CASSQGRERDINF. The DNA of the CDR3 is TGTGCCAGCAGCCAAGGTCGGGAGAGGGATATTAACTTC.

The genes are TRBV18 and TRBJ2-3; 14 bases match TRBD2. After removal of 4 bases from V and 4 bases from J, the junction contained 7 bases not matched to a gene. Germline CDR1 and CDR2: KGHSH and LQKENI. The CDR3 covers 17 residues. CDR3 sequence: CASSRFGTSGGSDTQYF. For the CDR3, the DNA is TGTGCCAGCTCACGGTTCGGGACTAGCGGGGGCTCAGATACGCAGTATTTT.

The chain has TRBV5-1 and TRBJ2-1, with 9 bases fitting TRBD1. With V trimmed by 0 bases and J by 8 bases, 6 bases remained unmatched. The CDR3 loop spans 15 amino acids. Germline V gene sequence: CDR1 SGHRS, CDR2 YFSETQ. DNA for the CDR3: TGCGCCAGCAGCTTGGCCGGGACAGGGATACATGAGCAGTTCTTC. Its protein product is CASSLAGTGIHEQFF.

The V call is TRBV5-6, the J call TRBJ2-6; D unclear. The CDR3 runs 16 residues. Germline CDR1 is SGHDT and CDR2 is YYEEEE. V lost 4 bases, J lost 1 base, and 12 bases lay in between. This CDR3 is CASSRVTVSGANVLTF. The CDR3, as DNA: TGTGCCAGCAGCCGAGTCACAGTGTCTGGGGCCAACGTCCTGACTTTC.

The chain combines TRBV7-9 with TRBJ2-3; perhaps TRBD2 as D (6 bases). This CDR3 has 15 residues. V lost 5 bases and J 0 bases, leaving 12 bases between the germline ends. Germline CDR1 is SEHNR and CDR2 is FQNEAQ (reference sequence). This CDR3 reads CASSPTGGSTDTQYF. CDR3 DNA sequence: TGTGCCAGCAGCCCAACTGGGGGGAGCACAGATACGCAGTATTTT.

The gene calls are TRBV7-3 and TRBJ1-4, with 9 bases aligning to TRBD1. J lost 5 bases, V lost 0 bases, and 4 bases had no gene match. The V gene's germline CDR1 is SGHTA and CDR2 FQGTGA. The CDR3 covers 16 residues. This CDR3 is CASSLTGGQGNEKLFF. The CDR3 nucleotides are TGTGCCAGCAGCTTAACTGGAGGACAGGGGAATGAAAAACTGTTTTTT.

CDR3 DNA: TGTGCCAGCAAGTTGACAAATCAGCCCCAGCATTTT. Translating it yields CASKLTNQPQHF. The gene calls are TRBV6-5 and TRBJ1-5; no clear D gene. There are 12 residues in the CDR3. Germline CDR1 reads MNHEY; CDR2 reads SVGAGI. With 7 bases removed from V and 4 bases from J, the gap between germline ends came to 8 bases.

The chain recombines TRBV6-2 or TRBV6-3 with TRBJ2-3, with D maybe TRBD1 (5 bases). CDR1 and CDR2 (germline): MNHEY, SVGEGT. The CDR3 extends over 15 amino acids. Deletions cut 3 bases from V and 4 bases from J, with 14 bases between. The CDR3 DNA reads TGTGCCAGCAGTTATCAGGGTGGTGGGGCAGATACGCAGTATTTT. This sequence encodes CASSYQGGGADTQYF.

J is TRBJ1-5 and V is TRBV20-1; TRBD1 matches 10 bases. Germline lookup yields CDR1 DFQATT and CDR2 SNEGSKA (reference sequence). This CDR3 has 17 residues. The V gene end was trimmed by 3 bases and the J gene end by 5 bases; junction bases not matched to a gene: 13. The CDR3 reads CSASFRDRGIFYQPQHF. CDR3 sequence (DNA): TGCAGTGCTAGTTTCCGGGACAGGGGCATTTTTTATCAGCCCCAGCATTTT.

The gene calls are TRBV2 and TRBJ2-7, with TRBD2 matching 11 bases. Germline assignment: CDR1 SNHLY and CDR2 FYNNEI. The V and J ends lost 2 bases and 4 bases, in that order; junction bases with no gene match: 4. This CDR3 contains 15 residues. The CDR3 sequence is CASSETSGGPYEQYF. CDR3 DNA: TGTGCCAGCAGTGAAACTAGCGGGGGCCCTTACGAGCAGTACTTC.

This clone was picked up a small number of times. The chain combines TRBV7-9 with TRBJ1-1; 8 nucleotides align to TRBD1. J gave up 3 bases and V 3 bases, and 3 bases lay outside the gene matches. CDR1 and CDR2 from the germline V gene are SEHNR and FQNEAQ (reference sequence). The CDR3 runs to 14 residues. DNA for the CDR3: TGTGCCAGCAGCTTTACGACAGGGGACACTGAAGCTTTCTTT. Translated, it gives CASSFTTGDTEAFF.